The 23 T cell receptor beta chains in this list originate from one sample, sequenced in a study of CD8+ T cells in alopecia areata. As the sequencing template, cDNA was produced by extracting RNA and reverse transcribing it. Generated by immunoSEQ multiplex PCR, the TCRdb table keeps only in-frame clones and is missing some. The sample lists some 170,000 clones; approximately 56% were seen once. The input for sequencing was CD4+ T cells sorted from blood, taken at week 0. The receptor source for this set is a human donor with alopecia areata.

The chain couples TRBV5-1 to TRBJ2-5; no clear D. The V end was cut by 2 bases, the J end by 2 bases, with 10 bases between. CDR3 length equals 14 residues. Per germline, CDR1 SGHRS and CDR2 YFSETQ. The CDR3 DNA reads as TGCGCCAGCAGCTTTCTCACACCACAAGAGACCCAGTACTTC. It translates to CASSFLTPQETQYF.

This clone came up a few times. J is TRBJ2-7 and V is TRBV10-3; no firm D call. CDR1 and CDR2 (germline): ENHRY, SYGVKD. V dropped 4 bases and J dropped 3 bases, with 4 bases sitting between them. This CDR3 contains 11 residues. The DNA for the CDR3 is TGTGCCATCAGTGGTGACTACGAGCAGTACTTC. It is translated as CAISGDYEQYF.

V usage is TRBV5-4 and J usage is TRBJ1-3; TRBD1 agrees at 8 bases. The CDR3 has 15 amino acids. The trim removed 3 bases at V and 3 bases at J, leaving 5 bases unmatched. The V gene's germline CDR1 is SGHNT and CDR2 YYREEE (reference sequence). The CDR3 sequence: CASSYDRGRGNTIYF. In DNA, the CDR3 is TGTGCCAGCAGCTACGACAGGGGACGTGGAAACACCATATATTTT.

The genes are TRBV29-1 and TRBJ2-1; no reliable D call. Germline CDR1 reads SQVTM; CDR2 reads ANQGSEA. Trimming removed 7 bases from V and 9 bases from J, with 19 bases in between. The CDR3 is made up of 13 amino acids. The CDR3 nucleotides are TGCAGCGGAGGACCCGCCGCGAATCCTGAGCAGTTCTTC. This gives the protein CSGGPAANPEQFF.

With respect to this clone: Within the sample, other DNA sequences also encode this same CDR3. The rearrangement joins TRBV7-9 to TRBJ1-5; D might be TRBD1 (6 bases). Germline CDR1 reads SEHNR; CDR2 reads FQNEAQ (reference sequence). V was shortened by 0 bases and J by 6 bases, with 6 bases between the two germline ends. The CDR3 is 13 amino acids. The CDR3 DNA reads TGTGCCAGCAGCTTAGCAGGGGGTCAGCCCCAGCATTTT. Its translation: CASSLAGGQPQHF. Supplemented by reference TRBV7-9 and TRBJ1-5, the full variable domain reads DTGVSQNPRHKITKRGQNVTFRCDPISEHNRLYWYRQTLGQGPEFLTYFQNEAQLEKSRLLSDRFSAERPKGSFSTLEIQRTEQGDSAMYLCASSLAGGQPQHFGDGTRLSIL.

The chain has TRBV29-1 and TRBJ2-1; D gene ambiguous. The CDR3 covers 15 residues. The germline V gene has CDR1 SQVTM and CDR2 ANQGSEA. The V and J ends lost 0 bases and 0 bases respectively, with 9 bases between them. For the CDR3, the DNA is TGCAGCGTTGAAGACCGGCGGAGCTCCTACAATGAGCAGTTCTTC. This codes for CSVEDRRSSYNEQFF.

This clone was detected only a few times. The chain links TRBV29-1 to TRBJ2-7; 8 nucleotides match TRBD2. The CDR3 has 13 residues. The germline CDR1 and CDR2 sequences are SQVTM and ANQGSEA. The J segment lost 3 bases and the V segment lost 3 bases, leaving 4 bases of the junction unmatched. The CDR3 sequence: CSVEAGGGYEQYF. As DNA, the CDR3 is TGCAGCGTTGAGGCGGGGGGAGGCTACGAGCAGTACTTC.

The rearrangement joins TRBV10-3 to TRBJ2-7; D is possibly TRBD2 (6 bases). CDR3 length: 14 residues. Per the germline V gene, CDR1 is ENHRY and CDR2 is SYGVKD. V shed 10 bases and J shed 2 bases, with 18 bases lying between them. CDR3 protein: CATQVGGVTYEQYF. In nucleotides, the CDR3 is TGTGCCACCCAAGTCGGCGGGGTGACCTACGAGCAGTACTTC.

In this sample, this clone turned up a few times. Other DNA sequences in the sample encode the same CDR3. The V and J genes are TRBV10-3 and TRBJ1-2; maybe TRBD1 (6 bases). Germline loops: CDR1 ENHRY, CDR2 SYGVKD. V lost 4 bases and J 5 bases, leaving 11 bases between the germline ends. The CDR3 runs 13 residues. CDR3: CAISVQGRYGYTF. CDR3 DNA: TGTGCCATCAGTGTCCAGGGGCGATATGGCTACACCTTC.

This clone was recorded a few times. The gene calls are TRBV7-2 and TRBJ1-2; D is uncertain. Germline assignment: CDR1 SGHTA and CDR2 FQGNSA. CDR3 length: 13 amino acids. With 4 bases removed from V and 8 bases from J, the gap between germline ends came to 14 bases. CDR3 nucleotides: TGTGCCAGCAGCTATTCCGGGAAGGGAGGCTACACCTTC. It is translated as CASSYSGKGGYTF.

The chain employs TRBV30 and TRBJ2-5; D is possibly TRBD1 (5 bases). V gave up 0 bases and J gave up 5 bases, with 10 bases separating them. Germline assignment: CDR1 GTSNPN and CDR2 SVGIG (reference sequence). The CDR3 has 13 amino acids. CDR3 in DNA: TGTGCCTGGAGTGTTGGGGCCTCGGAGACCCAGTACTTC. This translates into CAWSVGASETQYF.

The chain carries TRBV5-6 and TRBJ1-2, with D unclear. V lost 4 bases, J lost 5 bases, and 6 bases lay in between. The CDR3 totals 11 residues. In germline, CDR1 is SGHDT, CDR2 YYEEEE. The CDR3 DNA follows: TGTGCCAGCAGCCAGGAATATGGCTACACCTTC. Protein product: CASSQEYGYTF.

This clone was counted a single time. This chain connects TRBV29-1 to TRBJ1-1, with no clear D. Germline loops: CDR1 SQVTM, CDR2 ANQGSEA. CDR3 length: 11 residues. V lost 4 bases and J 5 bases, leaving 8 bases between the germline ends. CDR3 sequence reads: CSVVAGTEAFF. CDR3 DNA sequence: TGCAGCGTTGTAGCGGGGACTGAAGCTTTCTTT. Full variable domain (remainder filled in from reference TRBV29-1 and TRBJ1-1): SAVISQKPSRDICQRGTSLTIQCQVDSQVTMMFWYRQQPGQSLTLIATANQGSEATYESGFVIDKFPISRPNLTFSTLTVSNMSPEDSSIYLCSVVAGTEAFFGQGTRLTVV.

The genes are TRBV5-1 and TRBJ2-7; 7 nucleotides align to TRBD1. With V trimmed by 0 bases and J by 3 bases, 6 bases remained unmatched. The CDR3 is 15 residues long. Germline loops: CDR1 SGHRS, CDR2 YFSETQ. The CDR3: CASSLGWGQNYEQYF. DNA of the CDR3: TGCGCCAGCAGCTTGGGCTGGGGACAGAACTACGAGCAGTACTTC.

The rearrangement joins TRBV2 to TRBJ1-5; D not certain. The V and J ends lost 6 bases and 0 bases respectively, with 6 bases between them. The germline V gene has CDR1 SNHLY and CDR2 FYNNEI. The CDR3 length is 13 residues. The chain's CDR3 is CASRENSNQPQHF. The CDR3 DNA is TGTGCCAGCAGAGAAAATAGCAATCAGCCCCAGCATTTT.

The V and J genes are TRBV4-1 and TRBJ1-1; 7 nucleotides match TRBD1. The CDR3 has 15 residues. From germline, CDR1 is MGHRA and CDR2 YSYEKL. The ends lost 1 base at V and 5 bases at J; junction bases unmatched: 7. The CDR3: CASSQGGGRGTEAFF. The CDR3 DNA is TGCGCCAGCAGCCAAGGAGGGGGCCGGGGTACTGAAGCTTTCTTT.

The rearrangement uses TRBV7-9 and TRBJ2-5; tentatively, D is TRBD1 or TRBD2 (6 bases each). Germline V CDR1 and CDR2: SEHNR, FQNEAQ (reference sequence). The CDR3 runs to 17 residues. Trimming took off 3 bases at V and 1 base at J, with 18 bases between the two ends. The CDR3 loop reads CASSFPDRRGPQETQYF. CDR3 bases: TGTGCCAGCAGCTTCCCCGACAGGCGGGGACCCCAAGAGACCCAGTACTTC.

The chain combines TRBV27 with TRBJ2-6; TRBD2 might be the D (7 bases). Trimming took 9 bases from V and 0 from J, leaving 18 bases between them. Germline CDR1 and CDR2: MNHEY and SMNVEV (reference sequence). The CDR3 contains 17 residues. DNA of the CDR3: TGTGCCAGGGGGGGGCGGGTTCTTCCCTCTGGGGCCAACGTCCTGACTTTC. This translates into CARGGRVLPSGANVLTF.

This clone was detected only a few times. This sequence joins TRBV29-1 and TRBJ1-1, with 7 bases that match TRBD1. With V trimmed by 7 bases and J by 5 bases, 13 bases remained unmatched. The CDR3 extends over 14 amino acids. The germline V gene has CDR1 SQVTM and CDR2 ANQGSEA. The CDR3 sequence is CSALPQGRGTEAFF. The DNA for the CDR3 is TGCAGCGCCTTACCACAGGGGAGGGGGACTGAAGCTTTCTTT.

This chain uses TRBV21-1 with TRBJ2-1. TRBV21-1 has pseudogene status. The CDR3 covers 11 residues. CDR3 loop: CASSNFNEQFF. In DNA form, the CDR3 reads TGTGCCAGCAGCAATTTCAATGAGCAGTTCTTC.

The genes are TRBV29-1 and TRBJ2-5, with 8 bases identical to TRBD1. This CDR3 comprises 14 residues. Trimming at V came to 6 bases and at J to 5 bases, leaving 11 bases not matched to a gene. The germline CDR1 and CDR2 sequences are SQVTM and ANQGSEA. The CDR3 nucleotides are TGCAGCGTCGGCCGACAGGGGTTTGGTGAGACCCAGTACTTC. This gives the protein CSVGRQGFGETQYF.

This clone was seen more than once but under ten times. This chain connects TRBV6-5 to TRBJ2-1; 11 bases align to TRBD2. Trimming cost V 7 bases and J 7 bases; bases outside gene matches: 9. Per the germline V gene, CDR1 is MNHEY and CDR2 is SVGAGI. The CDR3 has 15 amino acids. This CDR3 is CASMGASGGLNEQFF. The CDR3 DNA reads TGTGCCAGCATGGGGGCTAGCGGGGGGCTGAATGAGCAGTTCTTC.

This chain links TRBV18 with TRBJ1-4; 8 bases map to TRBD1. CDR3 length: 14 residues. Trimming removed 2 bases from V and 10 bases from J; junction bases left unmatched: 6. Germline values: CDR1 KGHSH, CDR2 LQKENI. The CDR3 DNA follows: TGTGCCAGCTCACCAGAGGAGACAGGGGCAAAACTGTTTTTT. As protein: CASSPEETGAKLFF.